The clone carrying this T cell receptor beta chain was detected a few times. Its antigen is still unknown. The data were taken from a study of blood T cells in healthy people across ages. The study's findings and limits: Whereas aged donors had fewer naive CD4+ cells, long-lived donors had more of them and higher diversity.

Primers used in a second PCR of roughly 6 to 12 cycles were a sample-barcoded 5' primer and a J-beta primer mix. A minimum of 2.5 million CDR3-containing paired-end reads was obtained for each sample. TCRdb re-derived calls from the 5' RACE reads in MiXCR, one entry per CDR3 protein. The table has about 640,000 distinct CDR3 sequences, around three fifths seen once. Sequencing was carried out using blood. The clonotype originates from a man in his sixties in good health.

The CDR3 region is CASSQDPPEAYEQYF. The DNA of the CDR3 is TGTGCCAGCAGCCAGGATCCCCCAGAGGCCTACGAGCAGTACTTC. This chain uses TRBV3-1 with TRBJ2-7, with D hard to call. Germline CDR1 reads LGHDT; CDR2 reads YNNKEL (reference sequence). V gave up 3 bases and J gave up 2 bases, with 14 bases separating them. The CDR3 runs 15 residues.